These 28 T cell receptor beta chains originate from one sample sequenced in a study of cytomegalovirus exposure and HLA in healthy donors. PCR was performed using 60 Vbeta and 13 Jbeta primers. Sequencing used immunoSEQ multiplex PCR; TCRdb keeps in-frame clones, though not all of them. The table records approximately 130,000 clones, almost 85% of them present only once. Sequencing was done on a sample of PBMCs. The origin of the receptors is a boy aged 2 to 9 in good health and CMV-seronegative.

The chain uses TRBV27 and TRBJ1-6; 10 bases map to TRBD1. Germline CDR1 is MNHEY and CDR2 is SMNVEV (reference sequence). This CDR3 has 14 amino acids. V shed 8 bases and J 12 bases; nucleotides not matched to a gene: 10. The CDR3 here is CASSWDRGSLPLHF. The CDR3 bases are TGTGCCAGCTCCTGGGACAGGGGTTCCTTACCCCTCCACTTT.

The V gene is TRBV19, the J gene TRBJ1-2; perhaps TRBD1 as D (6 bases). This CDR3 is 17 amino acids long. Germline CDR1 reads LNHDA; CDR2 reads SQIVND (reference sequence). The V gene lost 9 bases and the J gene lost 0 bases, with 23 bases spanning the gap. The CDR3: CASHLGTGLVPNYGYTF. In DNA, the CDR3 is TGTGCCAGCCATTTGGGAACAGGGCTTGTGCCTAACTATGGCTACACCTTC.

The chain uses TRBV4-3 and TRBJ2-5; the match to TRBD2 covers 7 bases. The CDR3 totals 15 residues. J was trimmed by 11 bases and V by 1 base; bases with no gene match: 13. From germline, CDR1 is LGHNA and CDR2 YSLEER. The CDR3 here is CASSQVGTARREQYF. The CDR3 nucleotides read TGCGCCAGCAGCCAAGTCGGGACCGCCCGGCGGGAGCAGTACTTC.

The rearrangement uses TRBV7-9 and TRBJ2-1, with D tentatively TRBD2 (6 bases). Trimming left V 5 bases short and J 8 bases short, with 16 bases between. This CDR3 has 14 residues. Germline assignment: CDR1 SEHNR and CDR2 FQNEAQ (reference sequence). In DNA, the CDR3 is TGTGCCAGCAGCCCCGCAGGAGGGGCGGATGAGCAGTTCTTC. Protein sequence: CASSPAGGADEQFF.

The chain carries TRBV5-1 and TRBJ1-5, with D tentatively TRBD1 (6 bases). The ends were cut back, 5 bases at V and 1 base at J, with 13 bases in the middle. Per germline, CDR1 SGHRS and CDR2 YFSETQ. The CDR3 spans 15 residues. This chain's CDR3 is CASSRDRMSNQPQHF. CDR3 DNA sequence: TGCGCCAGCAGTCGTGACAGGATGAGCAATCAGCCCCAGCATTTT. Full variable domain (remainder filled in from reference TRBV5-1 and TRBJ1-5): KAGVTQTPRYLIKTRGQQVTLSCSPISGHRSVSWYQQTPGQGLQFLFEYFSETQRNKGNFPGRFSGRQFSNSRSEMNVSTLELGDSALYLCASSRDRMSNQPQHFGDGTRLSIL.

The gene calls are TRBV15 and TRBJ1-1; D gene ambiguous. Between the trimmed V and J ends, which lost 4 bases and 4 bases, there was a span of 13 bases. Per germline, CDR1 LNHNV and CDR2 YYDKDF (reference sequence). CDR3 size: 14 residues. The CDR3 DNA follows: TGTGCCACCAGCAATCATCGGGGAGGCACTGAAGCTTTCTTT. Translation gives CATSNHRGGTEAFF.

The chain couples TRBV11-2 to TRBJ2-7, with TRBD1 matching over 10 bases. Trimming cost V 4 bases and J 3 bases; bases outside gene matches: 6. Germline V gives CDR1 SGHAT, CDR2 FQNNGV. The CDR3 spans 15 residues. CDR3 coding DNA: TGTGCCAGCAGCTCGGGACAGGGGATCCTCTACGAGCAGTACTTC. As protein: CASSSGQGILYEQYF.

This clone was recorded only once. The rearrangement links TRBV27 to TRBJ2-7, with 9 nucleotides matching TRBD1. The CDR3 length is 13 residues. The germline gives CDR1 MNHEY, CDR2 SMNVEV (reference sequence). V was pared by 4 bases and J by 3 bases, with 1 base of the junction left unmatched. CDR3 loop: CASSWTGVYEQYV. The CDR3 bases are TGTGCCAGCAGTTGGACAGGGGTCTACGAGCAGTACGTC.

V is TRBV21-1 and J is TRBJ1-1; TRBD1, the table's D call, was not compared with the DNA. TRBV21-1 is an annotated pseudogene. The CDR3 runs 15 residues. CDR3 sequence: CASSTTQGGDTEAFF. CDR3 sequence (DNA): TGTGCCAGCAGCACTACTCAGGGTGGGGACACTGAAGCTTTCTTT.

This sequence joins TRBV2 and TRBJ2-5; 10 nucleotides line up with TRBD1. The CDR3 is 13 residues long. V was pared by 4 bases and J by 11 bases, with 7 bases of the junction left unmatched. The germline V gene encodes CDR1 SNHLY and CDR2 FYNNEI. CDR3 sequence reads: CASSGQGAGEQYF. In DNA, the CDR3 is TGTGCCAGCAGTGGACAGGGGGCAGGAGAGCAGTACTTC.

Of note for this clone: In this CDR3 the conserved last residue, phenylalanine or tryptophan, is missing, so a read error is likely. The DNA is omitted, as the CDR3 cannot be located on it reliably, and the CDR3 follows TCRdb's listing. The chain is built from TRBV11-2 and TRBJ2-7; the D call TRBD2 from the table was never checked on the DNA. From its first to its last residue, the CDR3 has 13 amino acids. CDR1 and CDR2 (germline): SGHAT, FQNNGV. The CDR3 reads CASSPTGTSGVRL.

The chain carries TRBV7-9 and TRBJ2-1; TRBD1 is a possible D gene (6 bases). This CDR3 is built from 13 residues. Germline V gene sequence: CDR1 SEHNR, CDR2 FQNEAQ (reference sequence). V was clipped by 2 bases and J by 7 bases, with 9 bases between them. The CDR3 region has the DNA TGTGCCAGCAGCTTAACCACAGGGAATGAGCAGTTCTTC. Translating gives CASSLTTGNEQFF.

On this clone itself: At one boundary the junction diverges from the germline segment, which might be a read error. J is TRBJ1-2 and V is TRBV7-2, with 12 bases identical to TRBD1. Germline V lookup: CDR1 SGHTA, CDR2 FQGNSA. The CDR3 sequence is 16 residues long. CDR3 DNA: TGCGCCAGCAGCCAGTTTACCGGGACAGGGGGCCGTGGCTACACCTTC. Amino acids: CASSQFTGTGGRGYTF. Filled out from reference TRBV7-2 and TRBJ1-2, the complete variable domain reads GAGVSQSPSNKVTEKGKDVELRCDPISGHTALYWYRQSLGQGLEFLIYFQGNSAPDKSGLPSDRFSAERTGGSVSTLTIQRTQQEDSAVYLCASSQFTGTGGRGYTFGSGTRLTVV.

The genes are TRBV7-9 and TRBJ2-3; TRBD1 aligns across 7 bases. Germline lookup yields CDR1 SEHNR and CDR2 FQNEAQ (reference sequence). The trim removed 2 bases at V and 6 bases at J, leaving 8 bases unmatched. The length of the CDR3 is 15 residues. As DNA, the CDR3 is TGTGCCAGCAGCTTACTAGGACAGGTCGCCGATACGCAGTATTTT. Translated, it gives CASSLLGQVADTQYF.

The chain couples TRBV29-1 to TRBJ1-1, with 8 bases that match TRBD1. V dropped 4 bases and J dropped 3; count of bases not matched to a gene: 1. Germline V CDR1 and CDR2: SQVTM, ANQGSEA. The CDR3 totals 12 residues. In DNA, the CDR3 is TGCAGCGTTGGGACAGGGCACACTGAAGCTTTCTTT. Translation gives CSVGTGHTEAFF.

The rearrangement joins TRBV29-1 to TRBJ2-7; 7 nucleotides align to TRBD2. With 3 bases clipped from V and 5 bases from J, the junction kept 4 bases outside the gene matches. The CDR3 covers 12 residues. The germline gives CDR1 SQVTM, CDR2 ANQGSEA. The CDR3 sequence: CSVEGGSDEQYF. CDR3 DNA sequence: TGCAGCGTTGAGGGAGGGTCGGACGAGCAGTACTTC.

The V gene is TRBV4-3, the J gene TRBJ2-5, with 14 bases fitting TRBD2. V dropped 2 bases and J dropped 5; count of bases not matched to a gene: 7. The CDR3 is 17 amino acids. CDR1 LGHNA and CDR2 YSLEER come from the germline V gene. The CDR3 nucleotides are TGCGCCAGCAGCCAAACCGGGACTAGCGGGGGTAGGGAGACCCAGTACTTC. Its protein is CASSQTGTSGGRETQYF.

The CDR3 here is CASSQDRNTEAFF. Written as DNA, the CDR3 is TGTGCCAGCAGCCAAGATCGGAACACTGAAGCTTTCTTT. The chain has TRBV4-2 and TRBJ1-1, with D unresolved. Between the trimmed V and J ends, which lost 0 bases and 1 base, there was a span of 3 bases. The CDR3 covers 13 residues. Germline lookup yields CDR1 LGHNA and CDR2 YNFKEQ.

V usage is TRBV6-5 and J usage is TRBJ2-5; a weak D match, TRBD1 (6 bases). CDR3 length equals 15 residues. V was shortened by 5 bases and J by 2 bases, with 15 bases between the two germline ends. In germline, CDR1 is MNHEY, CDR2 SVGAGI. The CDR3 spells CASSMARGYQETQYF. For the CDR3, the DNA is TGTGCCAGCAGTATGGCCAGGGGTTATCAAGAGACCCAGTACTTC.

The chain is built from TRBV30 and TRBJ2-2; D is possibly TRBD1 (6 bases). The V gene's germline CDR1 is GTSNPN and CDR2 SVGIG (reference sequence). The CDR3 is made up of 16 amino acids. With 1 base removed from V and 4 bases from J, the gap between germline ends came to 16 bases. The CDR3 reads CAWSGPQGFLTGELFF. The DNA for the CDR3 is TGTGCCTGGAGTGGGCCCCAGGGGTTTCTCACCGGGGAGCTGTTTTTT.

The chain couples TRBV5-1 to TRBJ2-5, with TRBD2 as a possible D gene (7 bases). The J call is uncertain, as TRBJ2-7 better fits the DNA end. Germline CDR1 SGHRS, CDR2 YFSETQ. This CDR3 spans 17 amino acids. CDR3: CASSLSVGGGRGYEQYF. DNA for the CDR3: TGCGCCAGCAGCTTGTCGGTAGGGGGAGGGAGGGGCTACGAGCAGTACTTC.

V and J are TRBV29-1 and TRBJ1-5, with TRBD1 matching 11 bases. The ends lost 6 bases at V and 6 bases at J; junction bases unmatched: 1. This CDR3 contains 12 residues. Per germline, CDR1 SQVTM and CDR2 ANQGSEA. The CDR3 loop reads CSVGQGGQPQHF. The DNA for the CDR3 is TGCAGCGTGGGACAGGGGGGTCAGCCCCAGCATTTT.

This rearrangement joins TRBV5-1 to TRBJ2-3; the D gene is possibly TRBD1 (5 bases). This CDR3 has 19 amino acids. V lost 0 bases to trimming and J lost 0 bases, with 20 bases between them. Germline CDR1 is SGHRS and CDR2 is YFSETQ. CDR3 in DNA: TGCGCCAGCAGCTTGGAACCCCAGGGCACTTCTCTTAGCACAGATACGCAGTATTTT. Protein product: CASSLEPQGTSLSTDTQYF.

The chain couples TRBV19 to TRBJ1-2, with D possibly matching TRBD1 (6 bases). CDR1 LNHDA and CDR2 SQIVND come from the germline V gene (reference sequence). V lost 7 bases to trimming and J lost 3 bases, with 18 bases between them. This CDR3 is built from 15 residues. The CDR3 is CASTHPGGPYYGYTF. Here the CDR3 DNA reads TGTGCCAGTACCCACCCGGGGGGCCCTTACTATGGCTACACCTTC.

The chain is built from TRBV7-3 and TRBJ2-5; 7 bases map to TRBD1. Germline V CDR1 and CDR2: SGHTA, FQGTGA. V lost 5 bases to trimming and J lost 5 bases; unmatched junction nucleotides: 8. The CDR3 loop spans 14 amino acids. The CDR3 sequence: CASSPDRAVETQYF. In nucleotides, the CDR3 is TGTGCCAGCAGCCCCGACAGGGCCGTGGAGACCCAGTACTTC.

The rearrangement links TRBV14 to TRBJ1-3, with 7 bases lining up with TRBD1. J lost 0 bases, V lost 5 bases, and 7 bases had no gene match. Germline V gene sequence: CDR1 SGHDN, CDR2 FVKESK. The CDR3 spans 16 residues. The CDR3 spells CASSTRDSYSGNTIYF. CDR3 bases: TGTGCCAGCAGCACTCGGGACAGTTACTCTGGAAACACCATATATTTT.

The CDR3 sequence: CASTRDRGSYTF. CDR3 sequence (DNA): TGTGCCAGCACCAGGGACAGGGGCAGCTACACCTTC. V is TRBV28 and J is TRBJ1-2; 10 nucleotides align to TRBD1. V shed 7 bases and J 9 bases; nucleotides not matched to a gene: 5. Germline lookup yields CDR1 MDHEN and CDR2 SYDVKM. The CDR3 has 12 residues.

This clone was found a few times. CDR3 in DNA: TGTGCCAGTAGTGCGCAGGAGGGCACTGAAGCTTTCTTT. Its translation is CASSAQEGTEAFF. This chain uses TRBV19 with TRBJ1-1; D gene uncertain. V shed 5 bases and J shed 4 bases, with 11 bases lying between them. CDR1 is LNHDA, CDR2 SQIVND, per germline (reference sequence). The CDR3 length is 13 residues.